This TCR beta chain was obtained from a study of cytomegalovirus exposure and HLA in healthy donors. The wider study: Earlier sequencing of around 190 million T cells yielded around 100 million unique TCR beta sequences. Early on, a data release was issued that held roughly 84 million unique TCRs from HLA-typed donors.

Study-level findings and limits: In a later analysis, most CMV-associated TCR beta chains appeared HLA-restricted. Both high specificity and high sensitivity reportedly marked the classifier's diagnosis of cytomegalovirus status.

This PCR relied on a set of 60 Vbeta primers and 13 Jbeta primers. Assay: immunoSEQ multiplex PCR; the TCRdb copy retains only in-frame clones and omits some. In all, the sample yields some 51,000 clones. As regards this clone: As yet, its antigen is unknown.

Sequenced input: PBMCs. The TCR comes from a man in his forties or fifties in good health and CMV-seropositive.

The CDR3 nucleotides read TGTGCCAGCGGAATTAGCGGGAGTAGGTACGAGCAGTACTTC. It encodes CASGISGSRYEQYF. The genes are TRBV6-5 and TRBJ2-7, with 9 bases aligning to TRBD2. The CDR3 sequence is 14 residues long. In germline, CDR1 is MNHEY, CDR2 SVGAGI. V was pared by 8 bases and J by 4 bases, with 9 bases of the junction left unmatched.